This T cell receptor (beta chain) appears in the sequencing data of a study of metastatic and nonmetastatic thyroid tumors. As for the study in general: The study looked at repertoires side by side in blood and in tumor or nodule tissue from malignant and benign thyroid patients.

All patients were untreated before thyroid surgery. V dropped 6 bases and J dropped 5 bases, with 16 bases sitting between them. The CDR3 runs to 13 residues. CDR1 SQVTM and CDR2 ANQGSEA come from the germline V gene. TCRdb re-called the PCR reads through MiXCR. The sample yields about 15,000 clones, roughly a fifth seen once. This sequence joins TRBV29-1 and TRBJ1-1; no clear D. Input material: blood. This clonotype was sampled from a female donor with papillary thyroid cancer or a benign thyroid nodule (not recorded which). Some clones in this sample may be carry-over from other donors' samples. CDR3 sequence (DNA): TGCAGCGTCAACTGGAAAGTTGGGACTGAAGCTTTCTTT. It is translated as CSVNWKVGTEAFF. Drawing the rest from reference TRBV29-1 and TRBJ1-1, the complete variable domain is SAVISQKPSRDICQRGTSLTIQCQVDSQVTMMFWYRQQPGQSLTLIATANQGSEATYESGFVIDKFPISRPNLTFSTLTVSNMSPEDSSIYLCSVNWKVGTEAFFGQGTRLTVV.